These 24 T cell receptor beta chains share one sample of origin, sequenced in a study of blood T cell repertoires in COVID-19. Profiled with immunoSEQ multiplex PCR; TCRdb holds only in-frame clones, not every one. The sample includes a few hundred thousand clones, roughly 84% of them seen just once. Specimen: peripheral blood. These receptors all come from a man between 45 and 60 years old with active or convalescent COVID-19.

The chain links TRBV28 to TRBJ2-1, with 7 bases matching TRBD2. Trimming cost V 7 bases and J 5 bases; bases outside gene matches: 2. Germline V CDR1 and CDR2: MDHEN, SYDVKM. The CDR3 has 12 amino acids. CDR3 amino acids: CASKRGDNEQFF. CDR3 nucleotides: TGTGCCAGCAAACGGGGGGACAATGAGCAGTTCTTC.

This clone was counted between two and nine times. V usage is TRBV6-2 or TRBV6-3 and J usage is TRBJ1-2, with D maybe TRBD1 (6 bases). V lost 5 bases and J 2 bases, leaving 12 bases between the germline ends. In germline, CDR1 is MNHEY, CDR2 SVGEGT. This CDR3 is built from 14 residues. The CDR3 region is CASSKLTGNYGYTF. In DNA form, the CDR3 reads TGTGCCAGCAGTAAATTAACAGGGAACTATGGCTACACCTTC.

This clone was counted only a few times. This chain links TRBV2 with TRBJ1-6, with 7 nucleotides matching TRBD1. V was pared by 6 bases and J by 3 bases, with 8 bases of the junction left unmatched. The CDR3 has 16 residues. Per the germline V gene, CDR1 is SNHLY and CDR2 is FYNNEI. CDR3 DNA: TGTGCCAGCAGAGAGACAGGGCTTCTCTATAATTCACCCCTCCACTTT. This translates into CASRETGLLYNSPLHF.

The chain couples TRBV5-4 to TRBJ2-7; D might be TRBD2 (5 bases). The V gene lost 3 bases and the J gene lost 5 bases, with 18 bases spanning the gap. Looked up from germline, CDR1 is SGHNT and CDR2 is YYREEE (reference sequence). The CDR3 runs 15 residues. The CDR3 DNA is TGTGCCAGCAGCTCTCTAACGGCGGGTTCCAACGAGCAGTACTTC. This encodes CASSSLTAGSNEQYF.

This clone was observed once. This chain uses TRBV28 with TRBJ2-1, with D possibly being TRBD1 (6 bases). CDR3 size: 15 residues. Germline CDR1 and CDR2: MDHEN and SYDVKM. V gave up 7 bases and J gave up 4 bases, with 17 bases separating them. The chain's CDR3 is CASTESWDNYNEQFF. DNA for the CDR3: TGTGCCAGCACTGAATCCTGGGACAATTACAATGAGCAGTTCTTC.

The chain uses TRBV6-1 and TRBJ2-1; 7 nucleotides line up with TRBD1. CDR1 and CDR2 (germline): MNHNS, SASEGT. V was pared by 2 bases and J by 11 bases, with 9 bases of the junction left unmatched. This CDR3 is 14 amino acids long. In DNA, the CDR3 is TGTGCCAGCAGTGAATTAGAGGGGACAGATAAGCAGTTCTTC. Translation: CASSELEGTDKQFF.

This chain joins TRBV7-2 and TRBJ2-7; 7 nucleotides align to TRBD1. The CDR3 is 14 residues long. Germline CDR1 reads SGHTA; CDR2 reads FQGNSA. Losses at the gene ends were 6 bases for V and 6 bases for J; bases not matched to a gene: 11. In nucleotides, the CDR3 is TGTGCCAGCAGGGTTCGCTTACAGGGGTCCGAGCAGTACTTC. Its translation: CASRVRLQGSEQYF.

The genes are TRBV2 and TRBJ1-2; D unresolved. The germline V gene encodes CDR1 SNHLY and CDR2 FYNNEI. CDR3 length: 14 amino acids. The V and J ends lost 6 bases and 8 bases respectively, with 19 bases between them. The CDR3 region is CASRPPGSPGGYTF. The CDR3 DNA sequence: TGTGCCAGCAGGCCCCCCGGGTCGCCGGGGGGCTACACCTTC.

The gene calls are TRBV24-1 and TRBJ1-1; 10 nucleotides match TRBD1. From germline, CDR1 is KGHDR and CDR2 SFDVKD. This CDR3 is built from 14 residues. Trimming removed 7 bases from V and 4 bases from J; junction bases left unmatched: 5. CDR3 residues: CATRKGQGSTEAFF. CDR3 coding DNA: TGTGCCACCAGGAAGGGACAGGGGAGCACTGAAGCTTTCTTT.

The chain recombines TRBV5-1 with TRBJ1-2; TRBD1 matches at 9 bases. The J segment lost 5 bases and the V segment lost 0 bases, leaving 2 bases of the junction unmatched. The CDR3 consists of 14 residues. Germline values: CDR1 SGHRS, CDR2 YFSETQ. The CDR3 region has the DNA TGCGCCAGCAGCTTGGTAGGGACAGGGTATGGCTACACCTTC. Protein product: CASSLVGTGYGYTF.

This clone was seen just once. CDR3 protein: CASSAGGANTGELFF. The CDR3 DNA reads TGTGCCAGCAGTGCCGGGGGGGCGAACACCGGGGAGCTGTTTTTT. V and J are TRBV2 and TRBJ2-2, with TRBD2 matching over 8 bases. V dropped 4 bases and J dropped 0; count of bases not matched to a gene: 1. CDR3 length: 15 amino acids. CDR1 SNHLY and CDR2 FYNNEI come from the germline V gene.

V and J are TRBV5-5 and TRBJ1-3; 12 nucleotides align to TRBD1. The CDR3 loop spans 17 amino acids. Per germline, CDR1 SGHKS and CDR2 YYEKEE (reference sequence). The trim removed 2 bases at V and 1 base at J, leaving 4 bases unmatched. The CDR3 region has the DNA TGTGCCAGCAGCTTCCGGGGACAGGGGGCTTCTGGAAACACCATATATTTT. Residues: CASSFRGQGASGNTIYF.

This clone was observed a single time. V gene TRBV19 combines with J gene TRBJ2-2; no reliable D call. Germline V CDR1 and CDR2: LNHDA, SQIVND (reference sequence). The V and J ends lost 11 bases and 2 bases respectively, with 15 bases between them. This CDR3 is built from 14 residues. Here the CDR3 reads CASGVQLNTGELFF. The CDR3 DNA sequence: TGTGCCTCAGGCGTACAGCTTAACACCGGGGAGCTGTTTTTT.

The chain employs TRBV6-5 and TRBJ2-5; 9 positions agree with TRBD1. CDR1 is MNHEY, CDR2 SVGAGI, per germline. This CDR3 spans 15 amino acids. The trim removed 4 bases at V and 5 bases at J, leaving 8 bases unmatched. The CDR3 DNA reads TGTGCCAGCAGTTCTACAGGGGGCATCTGGGAGACCCAGTACTTC. This gives the protein CASSSTGGIWETQYF.

V and J are TRBV7-2 and TRBJ2-3, with D perhaps TRBD2 (5 bases). The ends were cut back, 1 base at V and 0 bases at J, with 11 bases in the middle. Germline-derived CDR1 and CDR2 are SGHTA and FQGNSA. CDR3 length: 16 residues. The CDR3 DNA sequence: TGTGCCAGCAGCTTAGTCTCCCAGCGGAGCACAGATACGCAGTATTTT. Translated: CASSLVSQRSTDTQYF.

V usage is TRBV6-5 and J usage is TRBJ1-6, with D possibly being TRBD1 (5 bases). V was shortened by 10 bases and J by 5 bases, with 18 bases between the two germline ends. There are 15 residues in the CDR3. Germline loops: CDR1 MNHEY, CDR2 SVGAGI. DNA for the CDR3: TGTGCCATAACCTCGCAGGGCATAGATAATTCACCCCTCCACTTT. It encodes CAITSQGIDNSPLHF.

In this sample, this clone turned up a few times. The rearrangement uses TRBV19 and TRBJ2-1, with 12 bases identical to TRBD2. Trimming removed 6 bases from V and 8 bases from J; junction bases left unmatched: 8. The germline V gene has CDR1 LNHDA and CDR2 SQIVND (reference sequence). The CDR3 sequence is 15 residues long. DNA for the CDR3: TGTGCCAGTAGCCGGACTAGCGGGACGCACGATGAGCAGTTCTTC. It encodes CASSRTSGTHDEQFF.

This chain joins TRBV19 and TRBJ2-3; D is undetermined. Trimming cost V 3 bases and J 6 bases, with 16 bases left between them. The CDR3 is 15 residues long. In germline, CDR1 is LNHDA, CDR2 SQIVND (reference sequence). The DNA for the CDR3 is TGTGCCAGTAGTATTTTCGTGGCAGGCTCCGATACGCAGTATTTT. Translating gives CASSIFVAGSDTQYF.

The gene calls are TRBV2 and TRBJ1-6; no clear D. The V and J ends lost 8 bases and 10 bases respectively, with 15 bases between them. Germline values: CDR1 SNHLY, CDR2 FYNNEI. The CDR3 is 13 residues long. The CDR3 region has the DNA TGTGCCAGCTCTAACTGGGTCGGGTCACCCCTCCACTTT. Protein: CASSNWVGSPLHF.

The rearrangement joins TRBV19 to TRBJ2-2, with 9 positions matching TRBD1. CDR3 length: 16 amino acids. Germline V gene sequence: CDR1 LNHDA, CDR2 SQIVND (reference sequence). V shed 4 bases and J 5 bases; nucleotides not matched to a gene: 8. Here the CDR3 DNA reads TGTGCCAGTAGTAAGAACCCGGGACAGGGTACCGGGGAGCTGTTTTTT. Residues: CASSKNPGQGTGELFF. The variable domain in full, with the rest retrieved from reference TRBV19 and TRBJ2-2, is DGGITQSPKYLFRKEGQNVTLSCEQNLNHDAMYWYRQDPGQGLRLIYYSQIVNDFQKGDIAEGYSVSREKKESFPLTVTSAQKNPTAFYLCASSKNPGQGTGELFFGEGSRLTVL.

This chain's CDR3 is CSAYEAKAFF. DNA for the CDR3: TGCAGCGCGTACGAGGCCAAAGCTTTCTTT. The V call is TRBV29-1, the J call TRBJ1-1; D not resolved. The CDR3 runs 10 residues. Germline V lookup: CDR1 SQVTM, CDR2 ANQGSEA. Trimming took off 7 bases at V and 9 bases at J, with 12 bases between the two ends.

This chain uses TRBV3-1 (or the pseudogene TRBV3-2) with TRBJ2-2; 11 nucleotides align to TRBD2. After removal of 6 bases from V and 2 bases from J, the junction contained 5 bases not matched to a gene. The CDR3 extends over 16 amino acids. Looked up from germline, CDR1 is LGHDT and CDR2 is YNNKEL (reference sequence). The CDR3: CASSLGLAGNTGELFF. The CDR3 DNA reads TGTGCCAGCAGTCTCGGACTAGCGGGTAACACCGGGGAGCTGTTTTTT.

The J gene is TRBJ2-5, the V gene TRBV6-2 or TRBV6-3; 12 nucleotides line up with TRBD2. V lost 2 bases and J lost 2; bases outside the gene matches: 12. Germline V lookup: CDR1 MNHEY, CDR2 SVGEGT. The CDR3 length is 19 residues. The CDR3 DNA reads as TGTGCCAGCAGTTACGGGGGTCGCACTAGCGGGGGGATTCAAGAGACCCAGTACTTC. This gives the protein CASSYGGRTSGGIQETQYF.

This clone was recorded once. V is TRBV6-5 and J is TRBJ2-5; possibly TRBD1 for D (5 bases). Trimming took off 8 bases at V and 3 bases at J, with 13 bases between the two ends. Germline V gene data show CDR1 as MNHEY and CDR2 as SVGAGI. This CDR3 is 13 amino acids long. The CDR3 is CASVDLGEETQYF. The DNA for the CDR3 is TGTGCCAGCGTAGATTTAGGGGAAGAGACCCAGTACTTC.